The 30 T cell receptor beta chains presented below share a single source sample, sequenced in a study of control samples from healthy donors and cancer patients. Assay: immunoSEQ multiplex PCR; the TCRdb copy retains only in-frame clones and omits some. The sample comprises under 50,000 clones, around 87% of which are singletons, and about 10% rests with the top ten. The sequenced sample was PBMCs. All receptors derive from an older woman with lung cancer.

Here the CDR3 DNA reads TGTGCCAGCAGCCTAAGGGGGCAGGGAGAGACCCAGTACTTC. This gives the protein CASSLRGQGETQYF. The chain uses TRBV3-1 (or the pseudogene TRBV3-2) and TRBJ2-5; TRBD1 matches 7 bases. The trim removed 4 bases at V and 4 bases at J, leaving 6 bases unmatched. CDR1 is LGHDT, CDR2 YNNKEL, per germline (reference sequence). The CDR3 sequence is 14 residues long.

The V call is TRBV2, the J call TRBJ2-1; possibly TRBD1 for D (5 bases). V was cut by 4 bases and J by 2 bases, with 9 bases left in between. Germline CDR1 reads SNHLY; CDR2 reads FYNNEI. This CDR3 has 14 residues. The CDR3, as DNA: TGTGCCAGCAGTGGCTCAGGGACCTACAATGAGCAGTTCTTC. It specifies CASSGSGTYNEQFF.

This chain uses TRBV4-3 with TRBJ2-1, with 8 positions matching TRBD1. Germline trimming cut 4 bases from V and 7 bases from J; bases unmatched to any gene: 12. The CDR3 loop spans 16 amino acids. CDR1 and CDR2 from the germline V gene are LGHNA and YSLEER. This CDR3 reads CASSPRTGRRENEQFF. The CDR3 region has the DNA TGCGCCAGCAGCCCTCGGACAGGGAGGAGGGAAAATGAGCAGTTCTTC.

The gene calls are TRBV30 and TRBJ2-7; D might be TRBD1 (5 bases). Germline CDR1 and CDR2: GTSNPN and SVGIG (reference sequence). V was trimmed by 5 bases and J by 4 bases, leaving 15 bases between them. CDR3 size: 13 residues. CDR3 residues: CAWQGTQGYEQYF. The CDR3 DNA follows: TGTGCCTGGCAGGGTACCCAGGGTTACGAGCAGTACTTC.

V and J are TRBV28 and TRBJ2-7; 11 bases align to TRBD1. This CDR3 is built from 15 residues. J gave up 3 bases and V 3 bases, and 4 bases lay outside the gene matches. The germline V gene encodes CDR1 MDHEN and CDR2 SYDVKM. DNA for the CDR3: TGTGCCAGCAGTTTCTCCGGGACAGGGGGCTACGAGCAGTACTTC. It translates to CASSFSGTGGYEQYF.

This chain links TRBV30 with TRBJ2-7; the match to TRBD1 covers 7 bases. The CDR3 has 16 residues. CDR1 is GTSNPN, CDR2 SVGIG, per germline (reference sequence). Trimming at V came to 2 bases and at J to 1 base, leaving 11 bases not matched to a gene. The chain's CDR3 is CAWSLLLGQRSYEQYF. The CDR3 DNA is TGTGCCTGGAGTCTCTTGCTGGGACAGCGATCCTACGAGCAGTACTTC.

This clone was observed a few times. This chain connects TRBV5-1 to TRBJ1-2; maybe TRBD1 (5 bases). Germline-derived CDR1 and CDR2 are SGHRS and YFSETQ. Trimming cost V 4 bases and J 6 bases, with 13 bases left between them. The length of the CDR3 is 13 residues. The CDR3 protein is CASSPGRLDGYTF. The CDR3 nucleotides are TGCGCCAGCAGCCCGGGACGGCTGGATGGCTACACCTTC. The full variable domain, with the rest looked up from reference TRBV5-1 and TRBJ1-2, is KAGVTQTPRYLIKTRGQQVTLSCSPISGHRSVSWYQQTPGQGLQFLFEYFSETQRNKGNFPGRFSGRQFSNSRSEMNVSTLELGDSALYLCASSPGRLDGYTFGSGTRLTVV.

The chain recombines TRBV7-9 with TRBJ1-2, with D tentatively TRBD1 (5 bases). V was cut by 3 bases and J by 2 bases, with 7 bases left in between. This CDR3 contains 13 residues. From germline, CDR1 is SEHNR and CDR2 FQNEAQ (reference sequence). In nucleotides, the CDR3 is TGTGCCAGCAGCTTGGGACTCAACTATGGCTACACCTTC. Its translation: CASSLGLNYGYTF. Based on the CDR3 plus reference TRBV7-9 and TRBJ1-2, the full variable domain is DTGVSQNPRHKITKRGQNVTFRCDPISEHNRLYWYRQTLGQGPEFLTYFQNEAQLEKSRLLSDRFSAERPKGSFSTLEIQRTEQGDSAMYLCASSLGLNYGYTFGSGTRLTVV.

To note about this clone: An end of the junction differs from the germline gene, which may be a read error. This specimen includes other DNA sequences encoding the same CDR3. The V and J genes are TRBV4-2 and TRBJ2-7; D remains unclear. CDR1 and CDR2 from the germline V gene are LGHNA and YNFKEQ. The CDR3 runs to 14 residues. For the CDR3, the DNA is TGTGCCAGCAGCAAAGATTCGACTGCGAGCGAGCAGTACTTC. This sequence encodes CASSKDSTASEQYF.

V is TRBV6-5 and J is TRBJ2-2, with a possible D match to TRBD2 (6 bases). This CDR3 comprises 15 residues. The V gene's germline CDR1 is MNHEY and CDR2 SVGAGI. The V and J ends lost 6 bases and 5 bases respectively, with 16 bases between them. The CDR3, as DNA: TGTGCCAGCAGGGAGTTCGGAGGGCCAACCGGGGAGCTGTTTTTT. Translation: CASREFGGPTGELFF.

This chain joins TRBV28 and TRBJ2-1; D not certain. Germline CDR1 and CDR2: MDHEN and SYDVKM. The V gene lost 5 bases and the J gene lost 15 bases, with 14 bases spanning the gap. This CDR3 is 11 amino acids long. The CDR3 region is CASSIRARAFF. In DNA, the CDR3 is TGTGCCAGCAGTATTAGGGCTAGGGCGTTCTTC.

The genes are TRBV12-5 and TRBJ1-1; possibly TRBD1 for D (6 bases). Germline V CDR1 and CDR2: LGHNT, FRNRAP. Trimming took off 7 bases at V and 0 bases at J, with 15 bases between the two ends. The CDR3 consists of 15 residues. The CDR3 nucleotides are TGTGCTAGTGCCCTTAGGGGGGTGATGAACACTGAAGCTTTCTTT. This codes for CASALRGVMNTEAFF. Full variable domain (outside the CDR3, taken from reference TRBV12-5 and TRBJ1-1): DARVTQTPRHKVTEMGQEVTMRCQPILGHNTVFWYRQTMMQGLELLAYFRNRAPLDDSGMPKDRFSAEMPDATLATLKIQPSEPRDSAVYFCASALRGVMNTEAFFGQGTRLTVV.

This clone was picked up one time. The rearrangement links TRBV14 to TRBJ2-1; 9 bases are a match to TRBD2. Germline CDR1 and CDR2: SGHDN and FVKESK. The CDR3 loop spans 18 amino acids. V gave up 1 base and J gave up 8 bases; unmatched junction bases: 15. In nucleotides, the CDR3 is TGTGCCAGCAGCCAAGGAAGACATAGAGCGGGAGGCCGAGATGAGCAGTTCTTC. Its translation is CASSQGRHRAGGRDEQFF.

The chain combines TRBV5-6 with TRBJ1-5; 8 bases map to TRBD1. Looked up from germline, CDR1 is SGHDT and CDR2 is YYEEEE. This CDR3 is built from 19 residues. V was clipped by 2 bases and J by 0 bases; unmatched bases: 13. This chain's CDR3 is CASSFQWDRPGDSNQPQHF. CDR3 nucleotide sequence: TGTGCCAGCAGCTTCCAGTGGGACAGGCCAGGGGATAGCAATCAGCCCCAGCATTTT.

The rearrangement joins TRBV30 to TRBJ2-5, with 10 bases identical to TRBD2. The CDR3 totals 17 residues. Germline V lookup: CDR1 GTSNPN, CDR2 SVGIG (reference sequence). Trimming removed 2 bases from V and 0 bases from J; junction bases left unmatched: 9. CDR3 nucleotides: TGTGCCTGGAGTCGCAGGACTAGCGGCGGGTACCAAGAGACCCAGTACTTC. Its protein product is CAWSRRTSGGYQETQYF.

This chain uses TRBV11-3 with TRBJ2-1; D might be TRBD1 (5 bases). CDR3 length: 13 residues. The V gene lost 2 bases and the J gene lost 8 bases, with 10 bases spanning the gap. The germline V gene encodes CDR1 SGHNT and CDR2 YENEEA. In DNA form, the CDR3 reads TGTGCCAGCAGCTTATCAGGGATCCATGAGCAGTTCTTC. Its translation: CASSLSGIHEQFF.

CDR3 protein: CASTGAGELFF. In nucleotides, the CDR3 is TGCGCCAGCACGGGAGCCGGGGAGCTGTTTTTT. V is TRBV4-1 and J is TRBJ2-2; TRBD2 might be the D (6 bases). Per the germline V gene, CDR1 is MGHRA and CDR2 is YSYEKL. The CDR3 length is 11 residues. V gave up 7 bases and J gave up 6 bases, with 6 bases separating them.

This chain links TRBV11-2 with TRBJ2-5; TRBD1 aligns across 9 bases. From germline, CDR1 is SGHAT and CDR2 FQNNGV. This CDR3 has 15 residues. J was trimmed by 3 bases and V by 4 bases; bases with no gene match: 6. CDR3: CASSSLTGGEETQYF. The CDR3 DNA follows: TGTGCCAGCAGCTCACTGACAGGGGGGGAAGAGACCCAGTACTTC.

The chain couples TRBV6-5 to TRBJ2-4, with 7 bases that match TRBD1. J gave up 9 bases and V 6 bases, and 11 bases lay outside the gene matches. The length of the CDR3 is 14 residues. Per germline, CDR1 MNHEY and CDR2 SVGAGI. The CDR3 loop reads CASSSTGTLVIQYF. CDR3 nucleotide sequence: TGTGCCAGCAGCTCGACAGGGACCTTAGTCATTCAGTACTTC.

This chain connects TRBV6-5 to TRBJ2-3; 7 nucleotides line up with TRBD2. Germline V gene data show CDR1 as MNHEY and CDR2 as SVGAGI. The CDR3 runs to 15 residues. The ends lost 6 bases at V and 0 bases at J; junction bases unmatched: 6. The CDR3 protein is CASSRLAASTDTQYF. The CDR3 nucleotides are TGTGCCAGCAGCCGCCTAGCGGCCAGCACAGATACGCAGTATTTT.

The genes are TRBV27 and TRBJ1-1, with D possibly being TRBD1 (6 bases). The V gene's germline CDR1 is MNHEY and CDR2 SMNVEV (reference sequence). The V end lost 5 bases, the J end lost 4 bases, and 17 bases lay between the germline ends. CDR3 length equals 15 residues. The CDR3 DNA follows: TGTGCCAGCAGTGCCCTACAGGGTGGTAGCACTGAAGCTTTCTTT. Protein: CASSALQGGSTEAFF.

V and J are TRBV13 and TRBJ1-4; D remains unclear. This CDR3 has 13 amino acids. V lost 5 bases and J 7 bases, leaving 11 bases between the germline ends. Germline lookup yields CDR1 PRHDT and CDR2 FYEKMQ (reference sequence). CDR3 sequence: CASSPLRGEKLFF. CDR3 bases: TGTGCCAGCAGCCCTCTCCGGGGTGAAAAACTGTTTTTT.

The rearrangement uses TRBV11-3 and TRBJ2-4; D is unclear. CDR3 length: 15 residues. In germline, CDR1 is SGHNT, CDR2 YENEEA. V dropped 0 bases and J dropped 0 bases, with 6 bases sitting between them. CDR3 sequence (DNA): TGTGCCAGCAGCTTAGATAATCTAGCCAAAAACATTCAGTACTTC. It yields the protein CASSLDNLAKNIQYF.

This clone was detected only once. The chain joins TRBV7-2 to TRBJ1-2, with 8 positions matching TRBD1. CDR1 SGHTA and CDR2 FQGNSA come from the germline V gene. Germline trimming cut 6 bases from V and 7 bases from J; bases unmatched to any gene: 13. This CDR3 has 15 residues. The CDR3 bases are TGTGCCAGCAGGGAAGGTACTGGACAGGGACCTGGCTACACCTTC. This sequence encodes CASREGTGQGPGYTF.

The J gene is TRBJ1-2, the V gene TRBV24-1; TRBD1 is a possible D gene (6 bases). Germline CDR1 reads KGHDR; CDR2 reads SFDVKD. V was shortened by 7 bases and J by 3 bases, with 11 bases between the two germline ends. The CDR3 loop spans 13 amino acids. CDR3 DNA sequence: TGTGCCACCAGCCCGGACAGCTACTATGGCTACACCTTC. Protein product: CATSPDSYYGYTF.

The CDR3 protein is CASSQSNSGRSYEQFF. The CDR3 DNA follows: TGTGCCAGCAGCCAATCGAATAGCGGGAGAAGCTATGAGCAGTTCTTC. The chain employs TRBV16 and TRBJ2-1, with 9 nucleotides matching TRBD2. Germline-derived CDR1 and CDR2 are KGHSY and FQNENV. J gave up 8 bases and V 0 bases, and 8 bases lay outside the gene matches. This CDR3 has 16 residues. Full variable domain (outside the CDR3, taken from reference TRBV16 and TRBJ2-1): GEEVAQTPKHLVRGEGQKAKLYCAPIKGHSYVFWYQQVLKNEFKFLISFQNENVFDETGMPKERFSAKCLPNSPCSLEIQATKLEDSAVYFCASSQSNSGRSYEQFFGPGTRLTVL.

The chain recombines TRBV6-6 with TRBJ2-3, with D tentatively TRBD1 or TRBD2 (5 bases each). V was trimmed by 4 bases and J by 4 bases, leaving 12 bases between them. This CDR3 comprises 14 residues. CDR1 and CDR2 (germline): MNHNY, SVGAGI (reference sequence). The CDR3 is CASSWDLQPDTQYF. In nucleotides, the CDR3 is TGTGCCAGCAGTTGGGACCTCCAGCCAGATACGCAGTATTTT.

The V call is TRBV5-4, the J call TRBJ2-5; tentative D call: TRBD2 (7 bases). Looked up from germline, CDR1 is SGHNT and CDR2 is YYREEE (reference sequence). CDR3 length equals 16 residues. Trimming left V 5 bases short and J 5 bases short, with 22 bases between. The CDR3 loop is CASSPQASGGGETQYF. DNA of the CDR3: TGTGCCAGCAGTCCCCAGGCTAGCGGAGGGGGGGAGACCCAGTACTTC. Using reference TRBV5-4 and TRBJ2-5 for the parts outside the CDR3, the full variable domain is ETGVTQSPTHLIKTRGQQVTLRCSSQSGHNTVSWYQQALGQGPQFIFQYYREEENGRGNFPPRFSGLQFPNYSSELNVNALELDDSALYLCASSPQASGGGETQYFGPGTRLLVL.

This rearrangement joins TRBV9 to TRBJ2-1, with a possible D match to TRBD2 (6 bases). This CDR3 region has 16 residues. Trimming shortened V by 0 bases and J by 2 bases, and 12 bases separated the two germline ends. Germline CDR1 and CDR2: SGDLS and YYNGEE. In nucleotides, the CDR3 is TGTGCCAGCAGCGTAGAAGCGGGCTGGACCTACAATGAGCAGTTCTTC. Protein product: CASSVEAGWTYNEQFF. The full variable domain, completed using reference TRBV9 and TRBJ2-1, is DSGVTQTPKHLITATGQRVTLRCSPRSGDLSVYWYQQSLDQGLQFLIQYYNGEERAKGNILERFSAQQFPDLHSELNLSSLELGDSALYFCASSVEAGWTYNEQFFGPGTRLTVL.

The V and J genes are TRBV15 and TRBJ2-1, with D unclear. With 0 bases removed from V and 0 bases from J, the gap between germline ends came to 6 bases. This CDR3 comprises 15 residues. Germline CDR1 LNHNV, CDR2 YYDKDF (reference sequence). CDR3 in amino acids: CATSRDSSSYNEQFF. For the CDR3, the DNA is TGTGCCACCAGCAGAGACTCGAGCTCCTACAATGAGCAGTTCTTC.